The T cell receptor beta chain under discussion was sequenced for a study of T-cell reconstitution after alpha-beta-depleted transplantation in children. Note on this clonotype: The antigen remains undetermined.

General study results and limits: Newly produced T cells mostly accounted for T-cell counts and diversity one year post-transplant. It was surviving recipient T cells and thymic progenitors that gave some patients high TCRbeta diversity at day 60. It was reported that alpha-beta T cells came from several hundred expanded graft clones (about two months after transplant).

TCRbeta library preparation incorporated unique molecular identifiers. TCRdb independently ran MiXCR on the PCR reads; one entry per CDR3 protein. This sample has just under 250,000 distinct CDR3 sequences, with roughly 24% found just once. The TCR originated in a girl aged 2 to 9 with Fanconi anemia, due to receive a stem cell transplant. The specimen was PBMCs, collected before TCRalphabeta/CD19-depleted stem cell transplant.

The CDR3 spells CASSLMGGSYEQYF. The CDR3 region has the DNA TGTGCCAGCAGCTTAATGGGAGGGAGCTACGAGCAGTACTTC. The rearrangement joins TRBV7-2 to TRBJ2-7, with 7 bases aligning to TRBD2. The CDR3 contains 14 residues. The V gene end was trimmed by 2 bases and the J gene end by 3 bases; junction bases not matched to a gene: 4. From germline, CDR1 is SGHTA and CDR2 FQGNSA.